A single sample is the source of the 27 T cell receptor beta chains below, sequenced in a study of PD-1 blockade in mismatch repair-deficient tumors. Produced via immunoSEQ multiplex PCR; TCRdb's table is partial and in-frame only. This sample yields just over 25,000 clones, of which roughly 84% are seen a single time; approximately 3.1% belongs to the top ten. Here the sequenced sample was PBMCs, taken before pembrolizumab treatment. These TCRs come from an adult with mismatch repair-deficient cancer.

The rearrangement joins TRBV5-1 to TRBJ2-1, with TRBD2 matching 7 bases. The CDR3 is made up of 15 amino acids. V shed 3 bases and J 7 bases; nucleotides not matched to a gene: 10. Per the germline V gene, CDR1 is SGHRS and CDR2 is YFSETQ. For the CDR3, the DNA is TGCGCCAGCAGCTCCCTTGCCACTAGCGCTAATGAGCAGTTCTTC. It is translated as CASSSLATSANEQFF. Using reference TRBV5-1 and TRBJ2-1 for the parts outside the CDR3, the full variable domain is KAGVTQTPRYLIKTRGQQVTLSCSPISGHRSVSWYQQTPGQGLQFLFEYFSETQRNKGNFPGRFSGRQFSNSRSEMNVSTLELGDSALYLCASSSLATSANEQFFGPGTRLTVL.

The chain carries TRBV29-1 and TRBJ1-1; D not certain. V was shortened by 4 bases and J by 0 bases, with 15 bases between the two germline ends. This CDR3 region has 15 residues. Germline CDR1 reads SQVTM; CDR2 reads ANQGSEA. CDR3 in DNA: TGCAGCGTTGGAGCGGCCGGTGGGGTGAACACTGAAGCTTTCTTT. It codes for CSVGAAGGVNTEAFF. The whole variable domain, filled in from reference TRBV29-1 and TRBJ1-1, reads SAVISQKPSRDICQRGTSLTIQCQVDSQVTMMFWYRQQPGQSLTLIATANQGSEATYESGFVIDKFPISRPNLTFSTLTVSNMSPEDSSIYLCSVGAAGGVNTEAFFGQGTRLTVV.

V and J are TRBV2 and TRBJ1-1; 11 positions match TRBD1. This CDR3 is 15 amino acids long. V was pared by 6 bases and J by 1 base, with 4 bases of the junction left unmatched. Germline-derived CDR1 and CDR2 are SNHLY and FYNNEI. In DNA, the CDR3 is TGTGCCAGCAGGGGGACAGGGGGACGGAACACTGAAGCTTTCTTT. This gives the protein CASRGTGGRNTEAFF.

V gene TRBV5-1 combines with J gene TRBJ2-3; TRBD2 matches at 11 bases. The CDR3 sequence is 16 residues long. The ends lost 1 base at V and 4 bases at J; junction bases unmatched: 5. Germline assignment: CDR1 SGHRS and CDR2 YFSETQ. CDR3 residues: CASSLNSGRAADTQYF. As DNA, the CDR3 is TGCGCCAGCAGCTTGAATAGCGGGAGGGCCGCAGATACGCAGTATTTT.

This sequence joins TRBV18 and TRBJ1-5, with TRBD1 as a possible D gene (5 bases). The germline V and J ends were trimmed by 2 bases and 2 bases, with 16 bases remaining between them. Germline V gives CDR1 KGHSH, CDR2 LQKENI. The CDR3 runs 17 residues. The CDR3 region has the DNA TGTGCCAGCTCACCAGATGGGGCTCCCCGGGGCAATCAGCCCCAGCATTTT. Its protein product is CASSPDGAPRGNQPQHF. Using reference TRBV18 and TRBJ1-5 for the parts outside the CDR3, the full variable domain is NAGVMQNPRHLVRRRGQEARLRCSPMKGHSHVYWYRQLPEEGLKFMVYLQKENIIDESGMPKERFSAEFPKEGPSILRIQQVVRGDSAAYFCASSPDGAPRGNQPQHFGDGTRLSIL.

This chain connects TRBV7-3 to TRBJ1-5; 9 nucleotides match TRBD1. The CDR3 is 15 amino acids. V shed 5 bases, J shed 3 bases, and the junction held 5 bases outside the gene matches. Per germline, CDR1 SGHTA and CDR2 FQGTGA. The CDR3 DNA sequence: TGTGCCAGCAGCGTCACAGGGGGCGCCAATCAGCCCCAGCATTTT. Residues: CASSVTGGANQPQHF.

The rearrangement joins TRBV6-5 to TRBJ1-1, with TRBD1 matching 7 bases. Trimming took 6 bases from V and 6 from J; bases not matched to a gene: 7. Germline CDR1 reads MNHEY; CDR2 reads SVGAGI. The CDR3 consists of 13 residues. CDR3 amino acids: CASSLRQGSEAFF. Written as DNA, the CDR3 is TGTGCCAGCAGCCTTAGACAGGGCTCTGAAGCTTTCTTT.

DNA of the CDR3: TGTGCCAGCAGTCATACAGGGGCGGCAGGAAACACCATATATTTT. Its translation is CASSHTGAAGNTIYF. The genes are TRBV7-9 and TRBJ1-3, with 7 bases aligning to TRBD1. The junction had 9 bases not matched to a gene; V was cut back by 6 bases and J by 4 bases. Per the germline V gene, CDR1 is SEHNR and CDR2 is FQNEAQ (reference sequence). This CDR3 is built from 15 residues.

V usage is TRBV27 and J usage is TRBJ2-5; the match to TRBD2 covers 8 bases. The CDR3 length is 16 residues. Germline loops: CDR1 MNHEY, CDR2 SMNVEV (reference sequence). Unmatched junction bases numbered 5, after V lost 0 bases and J lost 2 bases. The CDR3 here is CASSLSPGLDQETQYF. CDR3 in DNA: TGTGCCAGCAGTTTATCACCGGGACTAGATCAAGAGACCCAGTACTTC.

The V gene is TRBV7-2, the J gene TRBJ1-1, with D hard to call. This CDR3 has 17 amino acids. Trimming removed 1 base from V and 3 bases from J, with 18 bases in between. The germline V gene has CDR1 SGHTA and CDR2 FQGNSA. CDR3 in DNA: TGTGCCAGCAGCTTAGGGACTTCTCCCTTTGGGGACACTGAAGCTTTCTTT. Protein sequence: CASSLGTSPFGDTEAFF.

The chain joins TRBV19 to TRBJ1-5, with a weak D call TRBD1 (5 bases). V was shortened by 7 bases and J by 9 bases, with 22 bases between the two germline ends. The CDR3 sequence is 15 residues long. The germline CDR1 and CDR2 sequences are LNHDA and SQIVND (reference sequence). The CDR3 loop is CASKRDPRHNAPQHF. CDR3 DNA: TGTGCCAGTAAGCGGGACCCCCGCCACAACGCGCCCCAGCATTTT. Drawing the rest from reference TRBV19 and TRBJ1-5, the complete variable domain is DGGITQSPKYLFRKEGQNVTLSCEQNLNHDAMYWYRQDPGQGLRLIYYSQIVNDFQKGDIAEGYSVSREKKESFPLTVTSAQKNPTAFYLCASKRDPRHNAPQHFGDGTRLSIL.

By frequency in the sample, this clone is medium-sized. The V and J genes are TRBV11-2 and TRBJ2-7; TRBD1 matches at 9 bases. V was pared by 5 bases and J by 5 bases, with 4 bases of the junction left unmatched. This CDR3 region has 13 residues. Germline V gives CDR1 SGHAT, CDR2 FQNNGV. The CDR3 region has the DNA TGTGCCAGCAGCGGGGACAGGGCCCACGAGCAGTACTTC. As protein: CASSGDRAHEQYF.

The chain is built from TRBV5-1 and TRBJ2-3, with D tentatively TRBD1 (6 bases). Germline V gene data show CDR1 as SGHRS and CDR2 as YFSETQ. CDR3 length equals 16 residues. V was clipped by 4 bases and J by 4 bases, with 19 bases between them. The CDR3 region is CASSTSTGNSADTQYF. As DNA, the CDR3 is TGCGCCAGCAGCACCTCGACAGGAAACTCGGCAGATACGCAGTATTTT. The entire variable domain, with the rest obtained from reference TRBV5-1 and TRBJ2-3, is as follows: KAGVTQTPRYLIKTRGQQVTLSCSPISGHRSVSWYQQTPGQGLQFLFEYFSETQRNKGNFPGRFSGRQFSNSRSEMNVSTLELGDSALYLCASSTSTGNSADTQYFGPGTRLTVL.

The genes are TRBV28 and TRBJ2-5; 9 bases line up with TRBD2. There are 16 residues in the CDR3. The germline V gene encodes CDR1 MDHEN and CDR2 SYDVKM. The ends lost 5 bases at V and 5 bases at J; junction bases unmatched: 12. Written as DNA, the CDR3 is TGTGCCAGCAGTCTTTATGTAGCGGGAGCGGGGGAGACCCAGTACTTC. This gives the protein CASSLYVAGAGETQYF.

V is TRBV28 and J is TRBJ1-1, with a possible D match to TRBD1 (6 bases). Trimming cost V 4 bases and J 4 bases, with 10 bases left between them. The CDR3 runs 13 residues. Germline V gene data show CDR1 as MDHEN and CDR2 as SYDVKM. The DNA of the CDR3 is TGTGCCAGCAGTTCTGCAGGGGTCACTGAAGCTTTCTTT. Its translation: CASSSAGVTEAFF.

V usage is TRBV30 and J usage is TRBJ2-7; the D is unclear. Trimming shortened V by 6 bases and J by 3 bases, and 15 bases separated the two germline ends. This CDR3 has 13 residues. Germline assignment: CDR1 GTSNPN and CDR2 SVGIG (reference sequence). CDR3 in DNA: TGTGCCTGCAGCGTAACTATAAGCTACGAGCAGTACTTC. It is translated as CACSVTISYEQYF.

V gene TRBV2 combines with J gene TRBJ2-5, with 9 bases lining up with TRBD1. From germline, CDR1 is SNHLY and CDR2 FYNNEI. The CDR3 is 12 amino acids. J gave up 6 bases and V 6 bases, and 2 bases lay outside the gene matches. The CDR3 sequence: CASRDRGKTQYF. The CDR3 bases are TGTGCCAGCAGGGACAGGGGAAAGACCCAGTACTTC.

This chain links TRBV18 with TRBJ2-1, with TRBD2 matching 14 bases. The CDR3 totals 18 residues. Germline trimming cut 3 bases from V and 4 bases from J; bases unmatched to any gene: 8. CDR1 and CDR2 (germline): KGHSH, LQKENI. CDR3 protein: CASSPSGLAGGSYNEQFF. The CDR3 DNA sequence: TGTGCCAGCTCACCCTCCGGACTAGCGGGAGGTTCATACAATGAGCAGTTCTTC.

The chain has TRBV6-1 and TRBJ1-4; 9 bases fit TRBD1. J was trimmed by 10 bases and V by 9 bases; bases with no gene match: 9. This CDR3 spans 13 amino acids. The germline CDR1 and CDR2 sequences are MNHNS and SASEGT. The CDR3 spells CASYRDRAGKLFF. The CDR3 DNA sequence: TGTGCCAGTTACCGGGACAGGGCCGGAAAACTGTTTTTT.

The rearrangement joins TRBV7-2 to TRBJ2-5; D perhaps matches TRBD2 (6 bases). The CDR3 contains 16 residues. Germline CDR1 is SGHTA and CDR2 is FQGNSA. Trimming shortened V by 4 bases and J by 5 bases, and 20 bases separated the two germline ends. The CDR3, as DNA: TGTGCCAGCAGCTCAGAGGCCCAGCGGGCATATGAGACCCAGTACTTC. Protein: CASSSEAQRAYETQYF.

The CDR3 sequence is CASSSLGLAGRSSYEQYF. DNA for the CDR3: TGTGCCAGCAGCTCCCTGGGACTAGCGGGACGGAGCTCCTACGAGCAGTACTTC. This rearrangement joins TRBV5-6 to TRBJ2-7; TRBD2 matches 13 bases. The CDR3 extends over 18 amino acids. Looked up from germline, CDR1 is SGHDT and CDR2 is YYEEEE. V lost 3 bases to trimming and J lost 0 bases; unmatched junction nucleotides: 9. The full variable domain, in which reference TRBV5-6 and TRBJ2-7 provide the parts outside the CDR3, is DAGVTQSPTHLIKTRGQQVTLRCSPKSGHDTVSWYQQALGQGPQFIFQYYEEEERQRGNFPDRFSGHQFPNYSSELNVNALLLGDSALYLCASSSLGLAGRSSYEQYFGPGTRLTVT.

V and J are TRBV6-1 and TRBJ2-3, with 14 bases matching TRBD2. In germline, CDR1 is MNHNS, CDR2 SASEGT. V trimming: 4 bases; J trimming: 6 bases; junction bases outside the gene matches: 12. The CDR3 runs 18 residues. CDR3 protein: CASSVDRGLAGVRDTQYF. Here the CDR3 DNA reads TGTGCCAGCAGTGTGGACAGGGGACTAGCGGGAGTCCGGGATACGCAGTATTTT.

This chain links TRBV5-6 with TRBJ1-1, with TRBD1 identical over 10 bases. The CDR3 length is 16 residues. Germline CDR1 SGHDT, CDR2 YYEEEE. V shed 2 bases and J 0 bases; nucleotides not matched to a gene: 4. The CDR3 loop is CASSFDRGRVNTEAFF. In DNA form, the CDR3 reads TGTGCCAGCAGCTTCGACAGGGGGCGAGTGAACACTGAAGCTTTCTTT. The variable domain in full, completed from reference TRBV5-6 and TRBJ1-1, reads DAGVTQSPTHLIKTRGQQVTLRCSPKSGHDTVSWYQQALGQGPQFIFQYYEEEERQRGNFPDRFSGHQFPNYSSELNVNALLLGDSALYLCASSFDRGRVNTEAFFGQGTRLTVV.

The chain carries TRBV4-1 and TRBJ2-7, with a weak D call TRBD1 (5 bases). The CDR3 is 12 amino acids. V lost 4 bases to trimming and J lost 3 bases, with 7 bases between them. Per the germline V gene, CDR1 is MGHRA and CDR2 is YSYEKL. Written as DNA, the CDR3 is TGCGCCAGCAGCCCGCAGGGCTACGAGCAGTACTTC. Protein: CASSPQGYEQYF.

The rearrangement links TRBV2 to TRBJ2-2; 10 nucleotides match TRBD1. The CDR3 has 18 residues. CDR1 and CDR2 (germline): SNHLY, FYNNEI. The V and J ends lost 7 bases and 0 bases, in that order; junction bases with no gene match: 11. The CDR3 here is CASKRQGAMFANTGELFF. DNA of the CDR3: TGTGCCAGCAAACGACAGGGGGCGATGTTCGCGAACACCGGGGAGCTGTTTTTT.

The chain links TRBV28 to TRBJ2-1, with 9 positions matching TRBD2. V trimming: 4 bases; J trimming: 7 bases; junction bases outside the gene matches: 8. Germline values: CDR1 MDHEN, CDR2 SYDVKM. The CDR3 is 15 residues long. The CDR3 bases are TGTGCCAGCAGTTCGGGCGGGAGGGGCTTGAATGAGCAGTTCTTC. Protein sequence: CASSSGGRGLNEQFF.

The chain links TRBV7-9 to TRBJ2-1; D perhaps matches TRBD2 (7 bases). V was cut by 1 base and J by 14 bases, with 15 bases left in between. The CDR3 has 13 residues. CDR1 is SEHNR, CDR2 FQNEAQ, per germline (reference sequence). CDR3 loop: CASSLEGGRLEFF. CDR3 nucleotides: TGTGCCAGCAGCTTAGAGGGGGGGCGCCTGGAGTTCTTC. The full variable domain, completed using reference TRBV7-9 and TRBJ2-1, is DTGVSQNPRHKITKRGQNVTFRCDPISEHNRLYWYRQTLGQGPEFLTYFQNEAQLEKSRLLSDRFSAERPKGSFSTLEIQRTEQGDSAMYLCASSLEGGRLEFFGPGTRLTVL.